This TCR beta chain was recorded in a study of cytomegalovirus exposure and HLA in healthy donors. About the research overall: In terms of ancestry, the Caucasian-associated cluster contained about four fifths of the roughly 400 genotyped donors. General observations from the study: When analyzed later, the rates of TCR association showed variation by HLA locus, with DRB1 the most and HLA-C the fewest. Within an earlier analysis, most TCR beta V segments proved productive either about 90% or about 30% of the time. HLA restriction was apparent for most CMV-associated TCR beta chains in a later analysis.

Amplification used 60 Vbeta primers and 13 Jbeta primers. Sequencing was performed with immunoSEQ multiplex PCR; in TCRdb, only in-frame clones are kept and a portion is missing. The sample lists 150,000 to 200,000 clones, 86% occurring once. In regard to this clone: Its antigen is not known.

The sequence derives from a woman aged 18 to 35 in good health and CMV-seronegative. Material: PBMCs.

The CDR3 is CSVSGVVETQYF. As DNA, the CDR3 is TGCAGCGTATCGGGGGTTGTGGAGACCCAGTACTTC. The chain links TRBV29-1 to TRBJ2-5, with D maybe TRBD2 (6 bases). The germline CDR1 and CDR2 sequences are SQVTM and ANQGSEA. With 6 bases removed from V and 5 bases from J, the gap between germline ends came to 13 bases. The CDR3 runs to 12 residues. Variable domain in full (rest from reference TRBV29-1 and TRBJ2-5): SAVISQKPSRDICQRGTSLTIQCQVDSQVTMMFWYRQQPGQSLTLIATANQGSEATYESGFVIDKFPISRPNLTFSTLTVSNMSPEDSSIYLCSVSGVVETQYFGPGTRLLVL.